This TCR beta chain was captured by sequencing in a study of cytomegalovirus exposure and HLA in healthy donors. Though nominally healthy at sampling, donors likely had unrecorded immune exposures. Primers included in the PCR were 60 Vbeta and 13 Jbeta primers. Data came from immunoSEQ multiplex PCR; TCRdb stores just in-frame clones and leaves some out. The sample contains about 140,000 clones, 70% to 85% of which appear only once. Study-wide points: Reportedly, diagnosis of cytomegalovirus status by the classifier showed high specificity and sensitivity. In an earlier analysis, in some 600 donors, most V segments appeared productive either ~87% or ~30% of the time.

Worth noting for this clone: Its antigen is not identified. Germline is not matched at one junction end, which may reflect a read error.

The sequence was collected from a man aged 35 to 55 in good health and CMV-seropositive. The sequenced sample consisted of PBMCs.

The CDR3 loop reads CASSLDTGETVF. In DNA, the CDR3 is TGTGCCAGCAGCTTAGATACAGGGGAGACGGTTTTT. The J gene is TRBJ2-2, the V gene TRBV11-3, with 7 bases identical to TRBD1. The germline V gene has CDR1 SGHNT and CDR2 YENEEA. This CDR3 region has 12 residues.